Below, 2 T cell receptor beta chains from the same sample are listed, as sequenced in a study of blood T cell repertoires in COVID-19. Method: immunoSEQ multiplex PCR; TCRdb's copy keeps in-frame clones and lacks some. The sample lists roughly 380,000 clones; 81% were seen once. Source material: peripheral blood. All receptors come from a human donor with acute or convalescent COVID-19. The donor label of this sample is uncertain.

The chain uses TRBV24-1 and TRBJ2-5, with a weak D call TRBD2 (5 bases). CDR3 size: 15 residues. Germline V gene data show CDR1 as KGHDR and CDR2 as SFDVKD. V lost 2 bases, J lost 5 bases, and 14 bases lay in between. DNA of the CDR3: TGTGCCACCAGTGATTACAACCGGGGTGGGGAGACCCAGTACTTC. Protein product: CATSDYNRGGETQYF.

CDR3 in DNA: TGTGCCAGCACCTCGGGACTTGGCTATGGCTACACCTTC. This sequence encodes CASTSGLGYGYTF. This chain joins TRBV5-4 and TRBJ1-2, with D possibly TRBD1 on 5 matching bases. The CDR3 loop spans 13 amino acids. CDR1 is SGHNT, CDR2 YYREEE, per germline (reference sequence). The germline V and J ends were trimmed by 6 bases and 4 bases, with 13 bases remaining between them.